Listed below are T cell receptor beta chains from one sample, sequenced in a study of blood T cell repertoires in COVID-19. Libraries were prepared by immunoSEQ multiplex PCR; TCRdb keeps only in-frame clonotypes and omits some of them. Among under 300,000 clones listed, 70% to 85% were seen once. Sequencing used PBMCs or T cells enriched from blood (not recorded which). The receptors derive from a man aged 40-50 years who had recovered from COVID-19. The CDR3 runs from the conserved cysteine through the conserved F or W. The D gene is left open where the match is weak. Not all rows give a size; the values are once, few, many and, for expanded clones, a class.

CASSLFHGTVPYEQYF,TGTGCCAGCAGTTTATTTCACGGGACAGTCCCCTACGAGCAGTACTTC,TRBD1,NA,TRBJ2-7,TRBV27
CASSLGGRVVTEAFF,TGCGCCAGCAGCTTGGGTGGCAGGGTGGTCACTGAAGCTTTCTTT,NA,NA,TRBJ1-1,TRBV5-1
CASSLTGAQPQHF,TGTGCCAGCAGCTTAACAGGGGCTCAGCCCCAGCATTTT,TRBD1,NA,TRBJ1-5,TRBV7-2
CSAYNDSPLHF,TGCAGTGCCTATAACGATTCACCCCTCCACTTT,NA,NA,TRBJ1-6,TRBV20-1
CASQITGGRGYTF,TGTGCCAGTCAAATCACAGGGGGCCGCGGCTACACCTTC,TRBD1,NA,TRBJ1-2,TRBV19
CASSQTDTQYF,TGTGCCAGTAGTCAAACAGATACGCAGTATTTT,NA,NA,TRBJ2-3,TRBV19
CASSVRGGNTEAFF,TGTGCCAGTAGTGTCAGAGGAGGGAACACTGAAGCTTTCTTT,NA,NA,TRBJ1-1,TRBV19
CASSYIGGAYEQYF,TGTGCCAGCAGTTACATCGGGGGTGCCTACGAGCAGTACTTC,NA,NA,TRBJ2-7,TRBV6-6
CASSISGTKTYEQYF,TGTGCCAGCAGCATTAGCGGGACCAAAACCTACGAGCAGTACTTC,TRBD2,NA,TRBJ2-7,TRBV9
CASSLGGGRTDTQYF,TGCGCCAGCAGCTTGGGCGGGGGGAGGACAGATACGCAGTATTTT,TRBD2,NA,TRBJ2-3,TRBV5-1
CASSPLGETQYF,TGTGCCAGCAGCCCCCTAGGAGAGACCCAGTACTTC,NA,once,TRBJ2-5,TRBV11-2
CASSPVGSFNQPQHF,TGTGCCAGCTCACCTGTGGGGAGTTTCAATCAGCCCCAGCATTTT,NA,NA,TRBJ1-5,TRBV18
CATSDLRQGDEQFF,TGTGCCACCAGTGATTTAAGGCAGGGGGATGAGCAGTTCTTC,TRBD1,NA,TRBJ2-1,TRBV24-1
CASSQGTSGQETQYF,TGCGCCAGCAGCCAAGGGACTAGCGGCCAAGAGACCCAGTACTTC,TRBD2,NA,TRBJ2-5,TRBV4-1
CASSRGRGHEQYF,TGCGCCAGCAGTCGTGGGAGGGGCCACGAGCAGTACTTC,TRBD2,NA,TRBJ2-7,TRBV23-1
CSVFRLRGYTF,TGCAGCGTTTTCCGTCTTCGTGGCTACACCTTC,NA,few,TRBJ1-2,TRBV29-1
CAWSYGTGVPNSPLHF,TGTGCCTGGAGTTACGGGACAGGGGTCCCAAATTCACCCCTCCACTTT,TRBD1,once,TRBJ1-6,TRBV30
CAISSNRAGAGTGELFF,TGTGCCATCAGTTCGAATCGGGCGGGAGCGGGCACCGGGGAGCTGTTTTTT,TRBD2,NA,TRBJ2-2,TRBV10-3
CASRRDSGVQNEQFF,TGTGCCAGCAGGAGGGACTCGGGAGTGCAAAATGAGCAGTTCTTC,NA,few,TRBJ2-1,TRBV6-4
CASSRGSRDSYEQYF,TGTGCCAGCAGCCGAGGGTCCAGAGACTCCTACGAGCAGTACTTC,NA,NA,TRBJ2-7,TRBV9
CASSPANRAEGGNTIYF,TGTGCCAGCAGCCCTGCCAACAGGGCAGAAGGAGGAAACACCATATATTTT,NA,NA,TRBJ1-3,TRBV5-4
CASSPLAGGFGEQFF,TGTGCCAGCAGTCCTCTAGCGGGGGGTTTCGGCGAGCAGTTCTTC,TRBD2,NA,TRBJ2-1,TRBV27
CASSRSGDSQWDEQFF,TGTGCCAGCAGCCGCAGCGGGGATTCTCAGTGGGATGAGCAGTTCTTC,TRBD2,NA,TRBJ2-1,TRBV9
CAISGQENSPLHF,TGTGCCATCAGTGGGCAGGAAAATTCACCCCTCCACTTT,NA,NA,TRBJ1-6,TRBV10-3
CASSPMDRDSYEQYF,TGTGCCAGCAGCCCTATGGACAGGGACAGCTACGAGCAGTACTTC,TRBD1,once,TRBJ2-7,TRBV28
CASSLGLAGGTGELFF,TGTGCCAGCAGCTTAGGTCTAGCGGGGGGAACCGGGGAGCTGTTTTTT,TRBD2,NA,TRBJ2-2,TRBV7-3
CASRFRNEQFF,TGTGCCAGCAGGTTTCGGAATGAGCAGTTCTTC,NA,once,TRBJ2-1,TRBV12-3/TRBV12-4
CASSPTGFPYGYTF,TGTGCCAGCAGCCCTACAGGGTTCCCCTATGGCTACACCTTC,NA,NA,TRBJ1-2,TRBV7-8
CASSVQDRASYNSPLHF,TGTGCCAGCAGCGTCCAAGACAGGGCCTCCTATAATTCACCCCTCCACTTT,TRBD1,NA,TRBJ1-6,TRBV9
CASSLLGQGAGYEQYF,TGTGCCAGCAGCTTGCTGGGACAGGGGGCTGGTTACGAGCAGTACTTC,TRBD1,NA,TRBJ2-7,TRBV5-6
CASSFRQGLGLSNQPQHF,TGTGCCAGCAGTTTCCGACAGGGATTAGGGTTGAGCAATCAGCCCCAGCATTTT,TRBD1,NA,TRBJ1-5,TRBV28
CASSERQGVIVNTEAFF,TGTGCCAGCAGTGAACGACAGGGGGTAATTGTGAACACTGAAGCTTTCTTT,TRBD1,NA,TRBJ1-1,TRBV6-1
CANSHRGANGELFF,TGTGCCAACAGCCACAGGGGGGCAAACGGGGAGCTGTTTTTT,TRBD1,once,TRBJ2-2,TRBV7-2
CASSTSGSEPTNF,TGTGCCAGCAGTACCAGCGGATCCGAGCCGACTAACTTC,NA,once,TRBJ2-7,TRBV28
CASSVVGQENNEQFF,TGTGCCAGCAGCGTAGTAGGACAGGAAAACAATGAGCAGTTCTTC,TRBD1,NA,TRBJ2-1,TRBV9
CASSPWGEREQFF,TGTGCCAGCAGTCCTTGGGGGGAGCGCGAGCAGTTCTTC,NA,NA,TRBJ2-1,TRBV6-5
CASSYSPAGELFF,TGTGCCAGCAGTTACTCTCCAGCCGGGGAGCTGTTTTTT,NA,NA,TRBJ2-2,TRBV6-2/TRBV6-3
CASSLGQGLTDTQYF,TGTGCCAGCAGTTTAGGCCAGGGGCTCACAGATACGCAGTATTTT,NA,NA,TRBJ2-3,TRBV28
CASSQGRQQWEQFF,TGTGCCAGCAGCCAAGGTCGCCAACAATGGGAGCAGTTCTTC,NA,NA,TRBJ2-1,TRBV4-2
CASSHGRRDRNSPLHF,TGTGCCAGCAGCCACGGACGCCGGGACAGGAATTCACCCCTCCACTTT,TRBD1,NA,TRBJ1-6,TRBV14